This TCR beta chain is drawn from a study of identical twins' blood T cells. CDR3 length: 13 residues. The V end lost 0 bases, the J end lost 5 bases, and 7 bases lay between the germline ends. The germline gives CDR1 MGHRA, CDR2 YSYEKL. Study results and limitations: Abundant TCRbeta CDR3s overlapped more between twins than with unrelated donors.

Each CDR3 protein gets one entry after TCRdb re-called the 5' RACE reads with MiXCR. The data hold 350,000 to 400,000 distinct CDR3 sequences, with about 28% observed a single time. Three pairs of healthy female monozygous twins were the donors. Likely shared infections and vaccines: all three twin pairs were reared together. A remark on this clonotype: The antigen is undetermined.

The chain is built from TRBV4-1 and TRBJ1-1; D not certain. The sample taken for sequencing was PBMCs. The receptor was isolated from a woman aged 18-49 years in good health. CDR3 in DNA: TGCGCCAGCAGCCAAGAATCGCAGACTGAAGCTTTCTTT. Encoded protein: CASSQESQTEAFF.